A selection of T cell receptor beta chains follows, all from one sample in a study of shared clonotypes between healthy human individuals. Sequencing used immunoSEQ multiplex PCR; TCRdb keeps in-frame clones, though not all of them. The data contain about 2.4 million clones, roughly 93% of them seen just once; the ten biggest clones take up roughly 0.36%. Sequencing input: naive CD4+ T cells from PBMCs. Receptor source: a man aged 18 to 29 in good health. Some clones in this sample may be carry-over from other donors' samples. Both conserved end residues are trimmed from each CDR3.

CDR3 protein	J gene	V gene
ASSPLGARDEQY	TRBJ2-7	TRBV7-2
ASSQARTSGNNEQF	TRBJ2-1	TRBV4-3
ASSPGLGGTGELF	TRBJ2-2	TRBV11-3
ASSYRSVANTEAF	TRBJ1-1	TRBV6-5
ASSPIRTGPVSYNEQF	TRBJ2-1	TRBV7-2
ASSSYLPGQGAVLF	TRBJ1-4	TRBV28
ASSQEVPSRAF	TRBJ1-1	TRBV4-1
ASSQGRWLNTEAF	TRBJ1-1	TRBV14
ASSSEINNEQF	TRBJ2-1	TRBV19
ASSRLGLAGGYEQY	TRBJ2-7	TRBV7-2
ASSVGEWGLNQPQH	TRBJ1-5	TRBV2
ASSPRGGGQPQH	TRBJ1-5	TRBV9
ATSREQGGEQF	TRBJ2-1	TRBV15
ASSLQGAVGTDTQY	TRBJ2-3	TRBV5-1
ASSQDRQVGYGYT	TRBJ1-2	TRBV4-2
ASRAWTGETF	TRBJ1-1	TRBV11-1
ASSPRIGNNEKLF	TRBJ1-4	TRBV28
ASSYSSQGAAEAF	TRBJ1-1	TRBV6-6
ASRLEGQGGSPLH	TRBJ1-6	TRBV27
ASSGRGRGSFPEAF	TRBJ1-1	TRBV7-9
ASSLGGSSFGQPQH	TRBJ1-5	TRBV7-2
ASRTGTGNTGELF	TRBJ2-2	TRBV9
SVARLDTDTQY	TRBJ2-3	TRBV29-1
ASTRGGHGRNTEAF	TRBJ1-1	TRBV6-6
ASSLEGLTEAF	TRBJ1-1	TRBV7-3
ASSFRTSGQSTDTQY	TRBJ2-3	TRBV11-2
ASSLVGVDSGNTIY	TRBJ1-3	TRBV5-6
ASIRSRQGDEKLF	TRBJ1-4	TRBV19
ASSQEPHGTDTQY	TRBJ2-3	TRBV4-1
ASSLKGTKAYEQY	TRBJ2-7	TRBV5-1
ASGLAPGGGEQF	TRBJ2-1	TRBV12-5
ASSLSPQSTDTQY	TRBJ2-3	TRBV7-3
ATERQAAYEQY	TRBJ2-7	TRBV6-1
SVDTGTGANVLT	TRBJ2-6	TRBV29-1
ASSDEETQY	TRBJ2-5	TRBV6-4
ASSVPGAQETQY	TRBJ2-5	TRBV5-1
AWTTGPRRF	TRBJ2-1	TRBV30
ASSVDRDSNQPQH	TRBJ1-5	TRBV19
ASSPRGGLGYLNEQF	TRBJ2-1	TRBV4-1
SVLLGPTNTGELF	TRBJ2-2	TRBV29-1
ASSSRGDEQY	TRBJ2-7	TRBV7-9
ASSLGVLRWY	TRBJ2-7	TRBV6-1
ASSLLGGTGPRGGYT	TRBJ1-2	TRBV28
ASSYLLGKTEAF	TRBJ1-1	TRBV6-5
ASSLDPGGSYNEQF	TRBJ2-1	TRBV5-1